What follows is one T cell receptor beta chain and its context. Cohorts were assigned according to the clinical history that participants reported. This sample is drawn from a study of blood T cell repertoires in COVID-19. The CDR3 spans 14 residues. From germline, CDR1 is MDHEN and CDR2 SYDVKM. The V end was cut by 6 bases, the J end by 5 bases, with 14 bases between. Sequencing was performed with immunoSEQ multiplex PCR; in TCRdb, only in-frame clones are kept and a portion is missing. The sample lists more than 200,000 clones, roughly 84% occurring once. The chain is built from TRBV28 and TRBJ1-5, with D hard to call. This receptor was taken from a young man in a cohort exposed to, infected with or recovered from COVID-19 (not recorded which). The sample comprised PBMCs or T cells enriched from blood (not recorded which). The CDR3 bases are TGTGCCAGCAGCCCATGGAGGACGGATCAGCCCCAGCATTTT. Translation gives CASSPWRTDQPQHF.